This is a list of T cell receptor beta chains from one sample in a study of T cell responses to AZD1222 COVID-19 vaccine. TCRdb's table, derived via immunoSEQ multiplex PCR, lists solely in-frame clones and lacks some. The sample yields 110,000 to 150,000 clones, under 95% seen once. This material consisted of peripheral blood, taken 28 days after the second AZD1222 dose. The receptors originated from an adult who received the AZD1222 COVID-19 vaccine. CDR3s include the opening cysteine and the closing phenylalanine or tryptophan. D genes are given only for firm matches. Size tells how often a clone was seen (once, few, many) or the class of an expanded clone, and some rows leave it out.

>TRBV12-3/TRBV12-4|NA|TRBJ2-7|11|NA
CASSHSYEQYF
TGTGCCAGCAGCCACTCCTACGAGCAGTACTTC
>TRBV7-9|NA|TRBJ1-1|14|NA
CASSLGTLNTEAFF
TGTGCCAGCAGCTTAGGCACCCTGAACACTGAAGCTTTCTTT
>TRBV18|NA|TRBJ2-5|11|TRBD1
CASSDRVDQYF
TGTGCCAGCTCAGACAGGGTTGACCAGTACTTC
>TRBV6-2/TRBV6-3|NA|TRBJ2-3|15|TRBD1
CASNPHRGLGDTQYF
TGTGCCAGCAACCCTCACAGGGGGCTAGGAGATACGCAGTATTTT
>TRBV3-1/TRBV3-2|NA|TRBJ1-1|15|NA
CASSLSVGVNTEAFF
TGTGCCAGCAGCCTATCCGTGGGGGTAAACACTGAAGCTTTCTTT
>TRBV5-1|once|TRBJ2-7|14|TRBD2
CASSRGLASVEQYF
TGCGCCAGCAGCCGCGGACTAGCGTCGGTCGAGCAGTACTTC
>TRBV10-2|NA|TRBJ1-5|14|NA
CASSTGFGNQPQHF
TGCGCCAGCAGTACAGGGTTTGGCAATCAGCCCCAGCATTTT
>TRBV5-1|NA|TRBJ2-7|15|TRBD1
CASSLGQGSSYEQYF
TGCGCCAGCAGCTTGGGACAGGGTAGTTCCTACGAGCAGTACTTC
>TRBV5-1|NA|TRBJ1-2|13|NA
CASSLDRNYGYTF
TGCGCCAGCAGCTTGGACAGGAACTATGGCTACACCTTC
>TRBV20-1|NA|TRBJ1-6|15|TRBD1
CSASFDGTAHSPLHF
TGCAGTGCTAGTTTTGATGGGACAGCCCATTCACCCCTCCACTTT
>TRBV18|NA|TRBJ2-3|18|TRBD2
CATSPSQREGLGADTQYF
TGTGCCACCTCTCCTTCGCAGCGGGAGGGCCTAGGCGCAGATACGCAGTATTTT
>TRBV5-1|NA|TRBJ1-2|15|NA
CASSLGSGPNYGYTF
TGCGCCAGCAGCTTGGGGTCGGGGCCTAACTATGGCTACACCTTC
>TRBV5-1|NA|TRBJ2-1|14|TRBD1
CASRGQGNYNEQFF
TGCGCCAGCAGAGGACAGGGGAATTACAATGAGCAGTTCTTC
>TRBV2|NA|TRBJ2-5|13|NA
CASQSWVEETQYF
TGTGCCAGCCAGTCGTGGGTTGAAGAGACCCAGTACTTC
>TRBV2|NA|TRBJ2-7|13|TRBD1
CASSRRDSRAEYF
TGTGCCAGCAGTCGTAGGGACAGCCGAGCGGAGTACTTC
>TRBV3-1/TRBV3-2|NA|TRBJ1-6|14|NA
CASSQVGRRSPLHF
TGTGCCAGCAGCCAAGTCGGTAGGAGGTCACCCCTCCACTTT
>TRBV28|NA|TRBJ1-3|12|NA
CASSLDGNTIYF
TGTGCCAGCAGCTTGGATGGAAACACCATATATTTT
>TRBV2|NA|TRBJ1-1|13|NA
CASSVDLNTEAFF
TGTGCCAGCAGTGTTGATCTGAACACTGAAGCTTTCTTT
>TRBV29-1|NA|TRBJ1-1|15|TRBD1
CSGHPGGIGNTEAFF
TGCAGCGGGCACCCAGGGGGCATCGGGAACACTGAAGCTTTCTTT
>TRBV4-1|NA|TRBJ1-4|15|TRBD1
CASSTTGAPNEKLFF
TGCGCCAGCAGCACAACAGGGGCCCCTAATGAAAAACTGTTTTTT
>TRBV24-1|NA|TRBJ2-3|15|TRBD1
CATSDATGSTDTQYF
TGTGCCACCAGTGATGCGACAGGGTCCACAGATACGCAGTATTTT
>TRBV2|NA|TRBJ1-2|13|NA
CASHARTSPGYTF
TGTGCCAGTCACGCCAGGACCTCTCCTGGCTACACCTTC
>TRBV6-6|NA|TRBJ2-3|22|TRBD2
CASSSGRRGSGRPTISTDTQYF
TGTGCCAGCAGCTCTGGACGAAGGGGAAGCGGGAGGCCCACGATTAGCACAGATACGCAGTATTTT
>TRBV11-2|NA|TRBJ2-1|13|TRBD1
CASSADRGGEQFF
TGTGCCAGCAGCGCGGACAGGGGCGGTGAGCAGTTCTTC
>TRBV5-1|NA|TRBJ1-3|15|NA
CASSLESYSGNTIYF
TGCGCCAGCAGCTTGGAATCCTACTCTGGAAACACCATATATTTT
>TRBV9|NA|TRBJ2-7|15|NA
CASSVSGGEIYEQYF
TGTGCCAGCAGCGTAAGTGGAGGGGAGATCTACGAGCAGTACTTC
>TRBV7-9|once|TRBJ2-7|11|NA
CASSRDVEQYF
TGTGCCAGCAGCCGTGACGTGGAGCAGTACTTC
>TRBV11-2|NA|TRBJ2-1|14|NA
CASSLVSGPNEQFF
TGTGCCAGCAGCTTAGTGAGTGGACCCAATGAGCAGTTCTTC
>TRBV3-1/TRBV3-2|NA|TRBJ1-6|15|NA
CASSRTVPNNSPLHF
TGTGCCAGCAGCCGGACAGTCCCAAATAATTCACCCCTCCACTTT
>TRBV18|once|TRBJ1-1|16|TRBD1
CASSPVGQGMNTEAFF
TGTGCCAGCTCACCTGTAGGACAGGGAATGAACACTGAAGCTTTCTTT
>TRBV4-1|NA|TRBJ1-6|18|NA
CASSQEMQVYSYNSPLHF
TGCGCCAGCAGCCAAGAGATGCAGGTCTACTCCTATAATTCACCCCTCCACTTT
>TRBV6-1|NA|TRBJ2-1|15|TRBD1
CASSDKQGYGDEQFF
TGTGCCAGCAGTGACAAACAGGGGTACGGGGATGAGCAGTTCTTC
>TRBV19|NA|TRBJ2-7|19|TRBD2
CASATGRGPLGTSPLEQYF
TGTGCCAGTGCCACAGGGAGGGGTCCTCTCGGGACTAGCCCTCTGGAGCAGTACTTC
>TRBV18|NA|TRBJ1-3|15|NA
CASSPQEQVGNTIYF
TGTGCCAGCTCACCACAAGAACAGGTTGGAAACACCATATATTTT
>TRBV13|NA|TRBJ1-6|18|TRBD1
CASSLQDRGSSYNSPLHF
TGTGCCAGCAGCTTACAGGACAGGGGTAGCTCCTATAATTCACCCCTCCACTTT
>TRBV7-9|NA|TRBJ1-1|14|NA
CASSLSRGGTEAFF
TGTGCCAGCAGCTTAAGTAGGGGTGGCACTGAAGCTTTCTTT
>TRBV6-2/TRBV6-3|NA|TRBJ1-6|16|TRBD1
CASSLDRAEVNSPLHF
TGTGCCAGCAGTCTGGACAGGGCGGAGGTTAATTCACCCCTCCACTTT